This T cell receptor (beta chain) was documented in a study of CD8 T cells in ankylosing spondylitis. Findings and limits, study-wide: Blood of patients with ankylosing spondylitis appeared to be characterized by a TCR beta motif of eight highly homologous variants. Both synovial fluid and blood in reactive arthritis had previously been reported to carry some motif variants. Significant enrichment of disease-linked clones was reportedly seen in matched ankylosing spondylitis synovial fluid.

Quantitative 5'-RACE was performed with molecular barcodes, and it yielded the TCR beta libraries. TCRdb ran MiXCR on the 5' RACE reads and lists one entry per CDR3 protein. Of approximately 140,000 distinct CDR3 sequences listed, about 42% were seen once; the top ten hold about 16%. The CDR3 sequence is 15 residues long. The V and J ends lost 5 bases and 3 bases respectively, with 16 bases between them. Germline V gene lookup returns CDR1 LNHNV and CDR2 YYDKDF (reference sequence). Regarding this clonotype: Its antigen remains unidentified.

Sequencing was done on a sample of synovial fluid, either unsorted or a sorted T cell fraction (not recorded which). The chain couples TRBV15 to TRBJ1-1; D might be TRBD1 (6 bases). This clonotype originated in a male donor with ankylosing spondylitis. The CDR3 DNA is TGTGCCACCAGCCCCCACAGGGAAGGGCACACTGAAGCTTTCTTT. Protein sequence: CATSPHREGHTEAFF. Full variable domain (outside the CDR3, taken from reference TRBV15 and TRBJ1-1): DAMVIQNPRYQVTQFGKPVTLSCSQTLNHNVMYWYQQKSSQAPKLLFHYYDKDFNNEADTPDNFQSRRPNTSFCFLDIRSPGLGDTAMYLCATSPHREGHTEAFFGQGTRLTVV.